This T cell receptor (beta chain) was recovered during a study of OX40 agonist ivuxolimab in advanced cancers. Study at large: It was ivuxolimab, an agonistic anti-OX40 (CD134) antibody, that patients were treated with.

Study results and caveats: At doses 0.1 to 3.0 mg/kg, CD4+ and CD8+ clones expanded.

Germline CDR1 and CDR2: SGHTA and FQGNSA. V was shortened by 2 bases and J by 3 bases, with 6 bases between the two germline ends. The CDR3 loop spans 13 amino acids. Using immunoSEQ multiplex PCR, the repertoire was profiled, and TCRdb retains in-frame clones only, with some absent. The data show 55,000 to 60,000 clones, over 80% seen once. Concerning this clone: No antigen is known for it.

The source is an adult with an advanced solid tumor such as melanoma, head and neck, liver or kidney cancer. V usage is TRBV7-2 and J usage is TRBJ2-3; D ambiguous. Specimen: CD4+ or CD8+ T cells sorted from blood, collected in a trial of the OX40 agonist ivuxolimab. In DNA, the CDR3 is TGTGCCAGCAGCTTAACTGGGACAGATACGCAGTATTTT. It is translated as CASSLTGTDTQYF.